This T cell receptor beta chain was sequenced in a study of cytomegalovirus exposure and HLA in healthy donors (dated by TCRdb to about 2017). In the study overall: An earlier analysis of some 620 of the donors reported about 260 Gb of sequence data and roughly 120 million unique TCR beta sequences obtained from about 200 million T cells. Roughly 310 gigabases of sequencing data and approximately 85 million unique TCR sequences were included in an early release covering 550 to 800 HLA-typed donors. Of the roughly 430 genotyped donors, roughly 85% fell in the genetic ancestry cluster associated with self-reported Caucasian donors. The study was designed to test whether signatures of past pathogen exposure could be identified by cataloging public T cell receptors. Using immunosequencing, the study profiled T cell repertoires from 666 subjects and related those repertoires to cytomegalovirus serostatus. A separate validation cohort of approximately 130 different subjects was used in addition to the 666-subject first cohort. To predict cytomegalovirus infection status, the study combined high-throughput TCR immunosequencing, statistical association of individual TCRs with disease status, and machine learning. In a later analysis, previously published TCR beta repertoires from hundreds of donors were re-analyzed and high-resolution HLA genotyping was added so that TCR occurrence patterns could be studied. Rather than using new phenotypic data, the later analysis identified candidate immune exposures from TCR beta sequences and from how often those sequences occurred across donors. An earlier analysis of approximately 640 of the donors applied high-throughput TCR beta sequencing to assess whether each TCR beta V gene segment acted as functional or pseudogenic. Donor age, sex, ethnicity and CMV serostatus were collected together with the repertoire data. A later genetic analysis took genome-wide SNP genotypes for about 55% of the roughly 700 donors and used that subset as a discovery cohort. Every discovery cohort repertoire had been produced on one sequencing platform. HLA typing included class I and class II loci at four-digit resolution. The number of donors typed differed by locus, with roughly 620-640 for A, B, C, DRB1 and DQB1, around 500 for DQA1, 606 for DPA1, and around 450 for DPB1. Four or five DR-DQ haplotypes were handled as single units for association and clustering, since linkage in the cohort was strong. Across around 400 genotyped donors of the cohort, an average of roughly 250,000 unique TCR beta nucleotide sequences per donor were sequenced, and 15% to 20% of those sequences were non-productive. The paper's findings and limits, for the study overall: Correlated functional status among segregating V segments might be attributable to linkage disequilibrium, but an unknown experimental factor could not be ruled out. In the study, some 180 TCR beta chains were listed as associated with cytomegalovirus. The only immune exposure information available for the cohort was CMV serostatus. Because the 87-base-pair reads could not distinguish some IMGT-functional V segments, including TRBV6-2 and TRBV6-3, those segments were excluded. In a later analysis, several top co-occurrence clusters were reported to appear linked to parvovirus B19, influenza, CMV and Epstein-Barr virus. V-gene and J-gene trimming of TCR beta chains was associated with a missense DCLRE1C variant in a later genetic analysis, and the association was replicated in an independent cohort. Because some donors lacked HLA typing at each locus, the association tests relied only on the typed subset. A group of highly shared sequence variants was considered likely to be a technical artifact of the sequencing pipeline. Broadly in line with IMGT annotations, most TCR beta V segments showed up in productive rearrangements about 87% or about 30% of the time in an earlier analysis of about 500 of the donors. A further reported finding was that TCR beta sequences accurately predicted the HLA-A and HLA-B alleles for most subjects in the first cohort. Cytomegalovirus status was reported to be diagnosed by the classifier with high specificity and sensitivity in both the original and validation cohorts. When HLA alleles, especially DR and DQ, strongly co-occurred, attributing TCR associations to individual alleles was difficult. The authors suggested that the approach could potentially be generalized to other disease states and immunological phenotypes. Roughly uniform sequencing depth across donors was assumed in presence/absence analyses, although this assumption may not hold. Only TCR beta chains were sequenced in this cohort, and the absence of alpha or paired-chain data limited detectable features. Because counts were too low, roughly 18 rarely observed V segments, including chromosome 9 orphons, were left out of the earlier analysis of about 500 of the donors. At a false discovery rate of 0.05, a later analysis linked 15,000 to 20,000 TCR beta sequences to specific HLA alleles. While some public TCRs were present in many individuals, most TCR sequences turned up only very rarely across donors. According to a later analysis, TCR association rates differed among HLA loci, with DRB1 alleles showing the most associated TCRs and HLA-C alleles showing the fewest. A few of the identified cytomegalovirus-associated TCR beta chains were confirmed in vitro to be specific for cytomegalovirus antigens. A later genetic analysis reported fewer N-insertions in productive TCRs among donors in an Asian-associated ancestry cluster than the roughly 670-donor mean. According to a later analysis, most CMV-associated TCR beta chains appeared to be HLA-restricted, and the HLA associations seemed to be driven largely by CMV exposure. Compared with equally common non-associated chains, HLA-associated TCR beta chains in a later analysis were more clonally expanded and had lower generation probabilities.

In the case of this clone: The antigen it recognizes is unknown. An end of the junction does not agree with germline; a read error may underlie this.

From the cysteine up to the phenylalanine, the CDR3 has a length of 12 residues. Only the CDR3 DNA is retained, 36 bases long and in frame from the first base. Reading the germline V gene gives CDR1 ENHRY and CDR2 SYGVKD. Libraries were prepared through the immunoSEQ multiplex PCR assay. For the multiplex PCR, a mixture combining 60 forward primers for TCR Vbeta segments and 13 reverse primers for TCR Jbeta segments was used. Amplification of the CDR3 region of rearranged TCR beta genes was performed with a multiplex PCR assay on genomic DNA. The Illumina HiSeq System was used to sequence the amplified TCR beta libraries as 87-base-pair reads. On the authors' methods: Across the 500 to 850 repertoires, a later analysis counted roughly 77 million unique TCR beta chains, approximately 12 million of which were shared by at least two donors. Raw reads were error-corrected and collapsed into unique sequences with a nearest-neighbor algorithm that merged closely related sequences to remove PCR and sequencing errors. CDR3 sequences were aligned to IMGT reference sequences to assign V, D and J gene segments. For a sequence to be retained, a match of at least six nucleotides to both a V gene segment and a J gene segment was required. Rearrangements were called productive when the CDR3 lacked stop codons and stayed in frame with V and J; all others were non-productive. CDR3 was defined by IMGT convention, running from the second conserved V-encoded cysteine to the conserved J-encoded phenylalanine. In an earlier analysis of 550 to 650 of the donors, sequences lacking an unambiguous match to a single V gene segment were excluded. An earlier analysis of a few hundred of the donors called V segments functional above 56.7% productive rearrangements and segregating when the between-donor standard deviation exceeded 5%. A statistical classification framework was built to diagnose cytomegalovirus status from the catalog of TCR beta chain sequences. A later analysis assigned V and J genes by comparing TCR nucleotide sequences with IMGT/GENE-DB human TR gene sequences. The TCRdist pipeline was used in a later analysis to assign CDR3 sequences and most-parsimonious VDJ recombination scenarios. In a later analysis, every TCR beta chain was defined by the combination of its CDR3 amino acid sequence and its V-gene family, and reads without a unique V-gene family were dropped. As a way to deal with suspected cross-contamination and a sequencing artifact, a later analysis dropped approximately 570 nucleotide sequences that were highly shared and had low generation probability. For each public chain, a later analysis derived a clonal expansion index from normalized ranks of inferred template counts within each repertoire. A later analysis computed generation probabilities with a VDJ recombination model fitted to out-of-frame rearrangements, and checked the results against IGoR. A later analysis scored TCR-TCR, TCR-HLA and TCR-CMV co-occurrence with hypergeometric tests, applying a repertoire-size bias correction to TCR pairs. To estimate false discovery rates, a later analysis permuted the HLA or CMV assignments 20 times. In a later analysis, co-occurring TCRs were grouped using DBSCAN, with TCRdist sequence similarity added in when clustering inside HLA-allele-positive subsets. Co-occurrence clustering excluded repertoires with fewer than 30,000 or more than 120,000 public chains, plus five with anomalous nucleotide sharing. TCRdb holds this immuneACCESS table with in-frame rearrangements only. Some clones are missing; in checked studies, unresolved V genes explain under half, and the rest has no known cause. V and J calls and clone size are those listed in that table; D and trimming were worked out from the DNA. The sample records around 39,000 clones, 50% to 75% of which are singletons. The biggest ten clones account for approximately 8.4% of the sample.

In total, more than 500 healthy bone marrow donors made up the cohort. At the time of sampling, every cohort member was nominally healthy, though immune exposures that went unrecorded were likely present. Of the 666 cohort members, 250 to 300 had positive CMV serostatus and roughly 330 had negative CMV serostatus, and CMV serostatus was not recorded for the donor. A peripheral blood sample was collected from each donor, and TCR beta sequencing was performed on peripheral blood mononuclear cells. The Qiagen DNeasy Blood Extraction Kit was used to extract genomic DNA from the blood cell samples. Recombination joined TRBV10-3 with TRBJ2-3; no confident D gene assignment can be made. The sequencing input was PBMCs. The receptor comes from a human donor in good health. The CDR3 loop reads CAISRDTDAQYF. The nucleotide sequence is given as TGTGCCATCAGTAGAGACACAGATGCGCAGTATTTT.